This paragraph covers one TCR beta chain sequence. Looked up from germline, CDR1 is SNHLY and CDR2 is FYNNEI. The CDR3 runs to 16 residues. The V gene lost 6 bases and the J gene lost 4 bases, with 22 bases spanning the gap. These data come from a study of OX40 agonist ivuxolimab in advanced cancers. Measured with immunoSEQ multiplex PCR; TCRdb has only the in-frame clones, and not every one. The data show approximately 100,000 clones, about four fifths seen once. The sample in question was CD4+ or CD8+ T cells sorted from blood, obtained in a trial of the OX40 agonist ivuxolimab. The receptor was isolated from an adult with an advanced solid tumor such as melanoma, head and neck, liver or kidney cancer. The V gene is TRBV2, the J gene TRBJ2-7; a possible D gene is TRBD2 (6 bases). Written as DNA, the CDR3 is TGTGCCAGCAGCAGCAAGACTGGGAGGAGGGCTTACGAGCAGTACTTC. Translation: CASSSKTGRRAYEQYF.